One and the same sample provided the 19 T cell receptor beta chains below, sequenced in a study of T cells in Graves' hyperthyroidism and ophthalmopathy. From RNA transcripts, TCR beta CDR3 regions were amplified. HTBI primers were the set used in a first-round RT-PCR of the TCR CDR3. TCRdb re-called the multiplex PCR reads with MiXCR, one entry per CDR3 protein. Of about 610,000 distinct CDR3 sequences listed, approximately 16% are singletons. Sequences were obtained from blood. The receptors come from a woman aged 40 to 50 with Graves' ophthalmopathy.

This clonotype has more than one count but fewer than ten. This chain links TRBV7-9 with TRBJ1-4; D possibly corresponds to TRBD1 (5 bases). Between the trimmed V and J ends, which lost 4 bases and 5 bases, there was a span of 23 bases. Per germline, CDR1 SEHNR and CDR2 FQNEAQ (reference sequence). The CDR3 consists of 18 residues. The CDR3 bases are TGTGCCAGCAGCTATTCGAATGTTTGGGACGGACTAAATGAAAAACTGTTTTTT. It specifies CASSYSNVWDGLNEKLFF.

This clonotype was seen a single time. The rearrangement uses TRBV2 and TRBJ2-7; the match to TRBD2 covers 7 bases. V was pared by 6 bases and J by 3 bases, with 11 bases of the junction left unmatched. Germline CDR1 SNHLY, CDR2 FYNNEI. The CDR3 runs to 15 residues. CDR3 amino acids: CASRYGGTAVYEQYF. The CDR3 DNA follows: TGTGCCAGCAGGTACGGGGGGACTGCCGTCTACGAGCAGTACTTC.

This clonotype appeared many times. The chain joins TRBV12-3 or TRBV12-4 to TRBJ2-6; D perhaps matches TRBD1 (6 bases). The ends were cut back, 6 bases at V and 2 bases at J, with 14 bases in the middle. CDR3 size: 16 residues. CDR3 protein: CASSQQGLAGANVLTF. CDR3 in DNA: TGTGCCAGCAGCCAACAGGGTTTGGCTGGGGCCAACGTCCTGACTTTC.

The rearrangement joins TRBV27 to TRBJ2-3; TRBD1 is a possible D gene (5 bases). Germline V gene lookup returns CDR1 MNHEY and CDR2 SMNVEV (reference sequence). The ends were cut back, 9 bases at V and 1 base at J, with 11 bases in the middle. This CDR3 spans 13 amino acids. CDR3 coding DNA: TGTGCCAGTCGAAAGACAGGCACAGATACGCAGTATTTT. This translates into CASRKTGTDTQYF.

The chain employs TRBV9 and TRBJ2-3, with TRBD2 matching over 8 bases. Unmatched junction bases numbered 10, after V lost 4 bases and J lost 6 bases. Germline V lookup: CDR1 SGDLS, CDR2 YYNGEE. This CDR3 comprises 15 residues. CDR3 in amino acids: CASSQPRGGMDTQYF. For the CDR3, the DNA is TGTGCCAGCAGCCAACCTCGGGGGGGCATGGATACGCAGTATTTT.

This clonotype appeared a few times. The chain recombines TRBV5-1 with TRBJ2-5; the D gene is possibly TRBD2 (5 bases). Between the trimmed V and J ends, which lost 5 bases and 4 bases, there was a span of 18 bases. The CDR3 is 15 residues long. Germline CDR1 SGHRS, CDR2 YFSETQ. Written as DNA, the CDR3 is TGCGCCAGCAGTCCCCTAGCAGCTCCCGCAGAGACCCAGTACTTC. Residues: CASSPLAAPAETQYF.

Regarding this clonotype: A junction boundary mismatches the germline segment, possibly from a read error. The rearrangement uses TRBV6-6 and TRBJ2-1, with TRBD1 identical over 12 bases. This CDR3 contains 20 residues. From germline, CDR1 is MNHNY and CDR2 SVGAGI (reference sequence). Written as DNA, the CDR3 is TGTGCCAGCGGTTACTCGGGCGGGACAGGGGGCACCCTATTACACAATGAGCAGTTCTTC. This encodes CASGYSGGTGGTLLHNEQFF.

V usage is TRBV19 and J usage is TRBJ1-1; 12 bases are shared with TRBD1. The germline V gene encodes CDR1 LNHDA and CDR2 SQIVND (reference sequence). V shed 3 bases, J shed 6 bases, and the junction held 2 bases outside the gene matches. This CDR3 region has 14 residues. CDR3 DNA: TGTGCCAGTAGTATCGGGACAGGGGGCGCTGAAGCTTTCTTT. Amino acid sequence: CASSIGTGGAEAFF.

This clonotype was detected many times. The chain links TRBV10-3 to TRBJ2-3; possible D gene TRBD2, 5 bases. Germline values: CDR1 ENHRY, CDR2 SYGVKD. The V gene lost 5 bases and the J gene lost 0 bases, with 21 bases spanning the gap. The length of the CDR3 is 18 residues. The CDR3 DNA reads as TGTGCCATCAGTATCCTACCTAGCCTCCCTTCTAGCACAGATACGCAGTATTTT. It yields the protein CAISILPSLPSSTDTQYF.

This clonotype appeared many times. The chain recombines TRBV6-1 with TRBJ1-5; TRBD1 agrees at 7 bases. Trimming removed 6 bases from V and 6 bases from J; junction bases left unmatched: 2. This CDR3 region has 12 residues. Germline lookup yields CDR1 MNHNS and CDR2 SASEGT. CDR3 sequence: CASSRDSQPQHF. The CDR3 nucleotides are TGTGCCAGCAGCAGGGACAGTCAGCCCCAGCATTTT.

This clonotype was detected only a few times. V is TRBV18 and J is TRBJ1-4; D remains unclear. Germline V CDR1 and CDR2: KGHSH, LQKENI. V gave up 3 bases and J gave up 4 bases, with 15 bases separating them. This CDR3 contains 16 residues. CDR3 DNA sequence: TGTGCCAGCTCACCGCGGCAGGAGGGCCTTAATGAAAAACTGTTTTTT. Protein: CASSPRQEGLNEKLFF.

The chain carries TRBV7-3 and TRBJ2-6; tentatively, D is TRBD2 (5 bases). CDR3 length: 17 residues. The germline CDR1 and CDR2 sequences are SGHTA and FQGTGA. Between the trimmed V and J ends, which lost 1 base and 1 base, there was a span of 11 bases. DNA for the CDR3: TGTGCCAGCAGCTTAAAGCCCGGGATATCTGGGGCCAACGTCCTGACTTTC. It translates to CASSLKPGISGANVLTF.

This sequence joins TRBV3-1 and TRBJ2-3, with 11 bases fitting TRBD2. The V and J ends lost 0 bases and 0 bases, in that order; junction bases with no gene match: 5. The CDR3 has 18 residues. CDR1 and CDR2 from the germline V gene are LGHDT and YNNKEL (reference sequence). CDR3: CASSQDPRLAGSTDTQYF. CDR3 nucleotide sequence: TGTGCCAGCAGCCAAGATCCCCGACTAGCGGGGAGCACAGATACGCAGTATTTT.

This clonotype was counted a few times. The chain is built from TRBV20-1 and TRBJ1-1; possibly TRBD1 for D (6 bases). This CDR3 has 13 amino acids. V was trimmed by 6 bases and J by 4 bases, leaving 15 bases between them. CDR1 and CDR2 from the germline V gene are DFQATT and SNEGSKA (reference sequence). The CDR3: CSAQKQGSTEAFF. The CDR3 nucleotides read TGCAGTGCGCAGAAACAGGGTAGCACTGAAGCTTTCTTT.

At least ten counts were recorded for this clonotype. V is TRBV20-1 and J is TRBJ1-5, with D hard to call. Trimming took off 6 bases at V and 0 bases at J, with 12 bases between the two ends. The CDR3 loop spans 14 amino acids. Germline assignment: CDR1 DFQATT and CDR2 SNEGSKA (reference sequence). CDR3 sequence: CSAIEGNSNQPQHF. The CDR3 bases are TGCAGTGCCATCGAGGGCAATAGCAATCAGCCCCAGCATTTT.

This clonotype was found a few times. The V and J genes are TRBV12-5 and TRBJ1-1; TRBD1 might be the D (5 bases). V dropped 7 bases and J dropped 1 base, with 10 bases sitting between them. Germline loops: CDR1 LGHNT, CDR2 FRNRAP. This CDR3 contains 13 residues. In DNA, the CDR3 is TGTGCTAGTGTCCTCACAGGGAACACTGAAGCTTTCTTT. Its translation: CASVLTGNTEAFF.

This clonotype has ten or more counts. The chain combines TRBV11-2 with TRBJ2-3; 9 nucleotides match TRBD1. Trimming cost V 5 bases and J 2 bases; bases outside gene matches: 11. The V gene's germline CDR1 is SGHAT and CDR2 FQNNGV. This CDR3 region has 17 residues. CDR3 sequence (DNA): TGTGCCAGCAGCGCGGATGGACAGGGGTGGTTCACAGATACGCAGTATTTT. Translated: CASSADGQGWFTDTQYF.

About this clonotype itself: This clone may be a read error of a much larger clone one base away. The rearrangement joins TRBV12-3 or TRBV12-4 to TRBJ1-6; no clear D gene. The CDR3 has 14 residues. In nucleotides, the CDR3 is TGTGTCAGCAGTTTGCGTCAGCTCAATTCACCCCTCCACTTT. Encoded protein: CVSSLRQLNSPLHF.

This clonotype was detected many times. The CDR3 loop is CASSSEAIRNNEQFF. For the CDR3, the DNA is TGTGCCAGCAGTAGCGAGGCCATTCGGAACAATGAGCAGTTCTTC. The J gene is TRBJ2-1, the V gene TRBV2, with unresolved D. The V gene lost 5 bases and the J gene lost 5 bases, with 16 bases spanning the gap. Germline CDR1 is SNHLY and CDR2 is FYNNEI. The CDR3 spans 15 residues.